This T cell receptor beta chain was recorded in a study of cytomegalovirus exposure and HLA in healthy donors. Study-level points and caveats: In a later analysis, productive TCRs from donors in an Asian-associated ancestry cluster reportedly carried fewer N-insertions than the cohort mean. The classifier was said to identify cytomegalovirus status with high specificity and sensitivity. Confirmation in vitro established that a few CMV-associated chains were specific for CMV antigens. Reportedly, HLA-A and HLA-B alleles of most subjects were accurately predicted from TCR beta.

The germline V and J ends were trimmed by 1 base and 6 bases, with 11 bases remaining between them. The CDR3 totals 15 residues. The germline V gene encodes CDR1 SGDLS and CDR2 YYNGEE. The PCR was carried out with 60 Vbeta primers and 13 Jbeta primers. Generated by immunoSEQ multiplex PCR, the TCRdb table keeps only in-frame clones and is missing some. The sample lists about 200,000 clones, around 73% occurring once. As for this clone: Its specificity is not known.

Sequencing was performed on PBMCs. This chain links TRBV9 with TRBJ1-6; D is uncertain. The receptor was isolated from a woman under 40 in good health and CMV-seropositive. CDR3 amino acids: CASSVTEGSNSPLHF. The DNA for the CDR3 is TGTGCCAGCAGCGTAACGGAGGGTTCTAATTCACCCCTCCACTTT.